A selection of T cell receptor beta chains follows, all from one sample in a study of shared clonotypes between healthy human individuals. TCRdb's table, derived via immunoSEQ multiplex PCR, lists solely in-frame clones and lacks some. The sample lists about 610,000 clones; about 97% were seen once. The material sequenced was naive CD4+ T cells sorted from blood. The receptor source for this set is a woman in her twenties or thirties in good health. CDR3s include the opening cysteine and the closing phenylalanine or tryptophan. Each record gives: D gene, clone size, V gene, J gene, CDR3 DNA, CDR3 protein. A D gene is named only where the DNA matches it firmly. Expanded clones get a size class; other rows say once, few or many, or leave the size out.

>TRBD1|-|TRBV2|TRBJ1-1
TGTGCCAGCATAACAGGGGGCTGGGCTGAAGCTTTCTTT
CASITGGWAEAFF
>-|once|TRBV7-9|TRBJ2-3
TGTGCCAGCAGCCCCCTGAGAGGGGGCACAGATACGCAGTATTTT
CASSPLRGGTDTQYF
>-|-|TRBV12-5|TRBJ2-2
TGTGCTAGTGGTTTGGCAGCACCGGGGATCGGGGAGCTGTTTTTT
CASGLAAPGIGELFF
>TRBD2|-|TRBV5-1|TRBJ2-1
TGCGCCAGCAGCTTGTTCCATGGGACTAGCGGGAGGACTGACTCCTACAATGAGCAGTTCTTC
CASSLFHGTSGRTDSYNEQFF
>TRBD2|-|TRBV27|TRBJ2-7
TGTGCCACCCGGACTGCGGGACTAGCGGGCCGATTCTCCTACGAGCAGTACTTC
CATRTAGLAGRFSYEQYF
>TRBD2|-|TRBV28|TRBJ2-5
TGTGCCAGCAAAGGCTGGCTAGCGGGCATCAAAGAGACCCAGTACTTC
CASKGWLAGIKETQYF
>-|-|TRBV7-2|TRBJ1-5
TGTGCCAGCAGCGCCCGGACGACCAATCAGCCCCAGCATTTT
CASSARTTNQPQHF
>-|-|TRBV4-1|TRBJ2-3
TGCGCCAGCAGCCAAGTATTTGGGGTGCGGGATACGCAGTATTTT
CASSQVFGVRDTQYF
>-|-|TRBV5-4|TRBJ1-2
TGTGCCAGCAGCTCCTTCAAAATCGACAGCTATGGCTACACCTTC
CASSSFKIDSYGYTF
>-|-|TRBV19|TRBJ1-2
TGTGCCAGTTCTTCTGGGGGGGGCCGCTATGGCTACACCTTC
CASSSGGGRYGYTF
>TRBD2|-|TRBV19|TRBJ2-5
TGTGCCAGTAGTCGGCAAGCGGGAGGGATGGAGACCCAGTACTTC
CASSRQAGGMETQYF
>-|once|TRBV28|TRBJ2-2
TGTGCCAGCAGCCCGACGGGGTGGGGGAACACCGGGGAGCTGTTTTTT
CASSPTGWGNTGELFF
>-|-|TRBV5-6|TRBJ2-7
TGTGCCAGCAGCTTGGGTGGCGGACTGAGCGAGCAGTACTTC
CASSLGGGLSEQYF
>-|once|TRBV5-1|TRBJ1-1
TGCGCCAGCAGCAAGATTATTCAGGCGATGAACACTGAAGCTTTCTTT
CASSKIIQAMNTEAFF
>-|-|TRBV27|TRBJ1-1
TGTGCCAGCAGGCCCGGGTTTGGGAACACTGAAGCTTTCTTT
CASRPGFGNTEAFF
>TRBD1|-|TRBV7-9|TRBJ1-5
TGTGCCAGCAGCTCGACAGGGTCAGGCAATCAGCCCCAGCATTTT
CASSSTGSGNQPQHF
>TRBD1|-|TRBV9|TRBJ1-5
TGTGCCAGCAGCGTGACAGGGGACAATCAGCCCCAGCATTTT
CASSVTGDNQPQHF
>TRBD1|-|TRBV7-2|TRBJ1-2
TGTGCCAGCAGCTCCCCAGGACAGGGCTATGGCTACACCTTC
CASSSPGQGYGYTF
>TRBD1|-|TRBV9|TRBJ1-3
TGTGCCAGCAGCACCTCTTCCGGGACAGGGTTCTCTGGAAACACCATATATTTT
CASSTSSGTGFSGNTIYF
>TRBD2|-|TRBV5-8|TRBJ2-7
TGTGCCAGCAGCTTGGCCCAACTAGCGGGCTACGAGCAGTACTTC
CASSLAQLAGYEQYF
>-|-|TRBV6-6|TRBJ2-7
TGTGCCAGCAGTTACTCCTATCGGCAGGTTACCTACGAGCAGTACTTC
CASSYSYRQVTYEQYF
>-|-|TRBV7-5|TRBJ1-1
TGTGTCAGAAGCTACGCGGGGCATATGAACACTGAAGCTTTCTTT
CVRSYAGHMNTEAFF
>-|-|TRBV6-1|TRBJ1-5
TGTGCCAGCAGTGTAGGGGGATTAAGCAATCAGCCCCAGCATTTT
CASSVGGLSNQPQHF
>TRBD1|-|TRBV5-1|TRBJ2-5
TGCGCCAGCAGCTTGGCCGGGACAGGGCAGGCCGGGGCCCAGTACTTC
CASSLAGTGQAGAQYF
>-|-|TRBV7-9|TRBJ2-1
TGTGCCAGCAGCCTCGTCACAGGGTTCAATGAGCAGTTCTTC
CASSLVTGFNEQFF
>TRBD1|-|TRBV7-2|TRBJ2-7
TGTGCCAGCAGACGGACAGGGTCAACCTACGAGCAGTACTTC
CASRRTGSTYEQYF
>-|-|TRBV25-1|TRBJ2-5
TGTGCCAGCAGTGGGCAAGAGACCCAGTACTTC
CASSGQETQYF
>-|-|TRBV30|TRBJ2-1
TGTGCCTGGAGTGTACGGGAGACTGAGCAGTTCTTC
CAWSVRETEQFF
>-|-|TRBV27|TRBJ2-2
TGTGCCAGCAGGGGGATTGACACCGGGGAGCTGTTTTTT
CASRGIDTGELFF
>TRBD2|-|TRBV27|TRBJ2-1
TGTGCCAGCAGTCAAGGACTAGCGGCCCGCTACAATGAGCAGTTCTTC
CASSQGLAARYNEQFF
>TRBD2|-|TRBV11-1|TRBJ2-1
TGTGCCAGCAGCAACCCGGGACTAGCAATCAATGAGCAGTTCTTC
CASSNPGLAINEQFF
>TRBD1|once|TRBV4-1|TRBJ1-5
TGCGCCAGCAGCTCCGCGATCGACAGGGGCAGTCAGCCCCAGCATTTT
CASSSAIDRGSQPQHF